Below are 19 T cell receptor beta chains sequenced from a single sample in a study of blood T cells in healthy people across ages. Alongside a J-beta primer mix, a sample-barcoded 5' primer served in a second PCR lasting about 6 to 12 cycles. MiXCR was run by TCRdb on the 5' RACE reads, yielding one entry per CDR3 protein. The table has about 1,500,000 distinct CDR3 sequences, 40% to 50% seen once. Sequences were obtained from blood. These TCRs come from a young woman in good health.

Only a few counts were recorded for this clonotype. The chain links TRBV6-1 to TRBJ2-1; 11 bases are a match to TRBD2. V shed 10 bases, J shed 7 bases, and the junction held 15 bases outside the gene matches. Germline V gives CDR1 MNHNS, CDR2 SASEGT. The CDR3 is 16 amino acids. The CDR3 region has the DNA TGTGCCACTTCTCCGACTAGCGGGATATTAGGGAATGAGCAGTTCTTC. Protein: CATSPTSGILGNEQFF.

The rearrangement joins TRBV27 to TRBJ1-2; 12 positions match TRBD1. CDR3 length: 15 amino acids. V gave up 6 bases and J gave up 7 bases; unmatched junction bases: 9. In germline, CDR1 is MNHEY, CDR2 SMNVEV (reference sequence). The DNA of the CDR3 is TGTGCCAGCAGATCCCCGGGACAGGGGGCTTCTGGCTACACCTTC. Translation: CASRSPGQGASGYTF.

The rearrangement links TRBV27 to TRBJ1-2; the match to TRBD1 covers 9 bases. The CDR3 spans 17 residues. The V and J ends lost 2 bases and 0 bases, in that order; junction bases with no gene match: 7. Germline CDR1 reads MNHEY; CDR2 reads SMNVEV (reference sequence). The CDR3 sequence: CASSLTGGDIANYGYTF. In nucleotides, the CDR3 is TGTGCCAGCAGTTTAACAGGGGGCGATATAGCTAACTATGGCTACACCTTC.

This clonotype occurred a few times. The chain couples TRBV30 to TRBJ2-2; D might be TRBD1 (5 bases). The CDR3 covers 15 residues. Germline CDR1 and CDR2: GTSNPN and SVGIG (reference sequence). V lost 4 bases, J lost 1 base, and 13 bases lay in between. CDR3 protein: CAWIKQGVNTGELFF. CDR3 DNA sequence: TGTGCCTGGATTAAGCAGGGTGTGAACACCGGGGAGCTGTTTTTT.

The rearrangement uses TRBV15 and TRBJ1-2, with D tentatively TRBD1 (5 bases). V dropped 5 bases and J dropped 7 bases, with 11 bases sitting between them. Germline assignment: CDR1 LNHNV and CDR2 YYDKDF (reference sequence). This CDR3 has 12 amino acids. This chain's CDR3 is CATSPHRSGYTF. CDR3 in DNA: TGTGCCACCAGCCCGCACAGGAGTGGCTACACCTTC.

On this clonotype: A much bigger clone sits one base away, suggesting this may be a read error. This chain connects TRBV29-1 to TRBJ2-1; 7 nucleotides match TRBD1. The J call may be mistaken, given a closer DNA end match to TRBJ2-7. Germline lookup yields CDR1 SQVTM and CDR2 ANQGSEA. There are 17 residues in the CDR3. The CDR3 DNA reads TGCAGCGTTGAAGGCCCGCGACAGGGTAGCTCCTACAATGAGCAGTACTTC. Its translation is CSVEGPRQGSSYNEQYF.

This clonotype was observed a single time. The genes are TRBV11-1 and TRBJ2-1, with D perhaps matching TRBD1 (8 bases). The CDR3 consists of 21 residues. V was cut by 4 bases and J by 0 bases, with 28 bases left in between. From germline, CDR1 is SGHAT and CDR2 FQDESV (reference sequence). The chain's CDR3 is CASSSLQGASGSRSSYNEQFF. CDR3 coding DNA: TGTGCCAGCAGCTCCCTCCAGGGGGCTAGCGGCTCCCGGAGCTCCTACAATGAGCAGTTCTTC.

The chain links TRBV28 to TRBJ2-5; 10 bases match TRBD1. TRBJ2-7 matches the DNA end more closely, so the J call is doubtful. Germline lookup yields CDR1 MDHEN and CDR2 SYDVKM. The CDR3 has 15 amino acids. Written as DNA, the CDR3 is TGTGCCAGCATCCTGGGGGGGACAGGGGCCATCGAGCAGTACTTC. Encoded protein: CASILGGTGAIEQYF.

The genes are TRBV10-3 and TRBJ2-1; 12 nucleotides match TRBD1. The germline V gene has CDR1 ENHRY and CDR2 SYGVKD. The CDR3 runs 16 residues. Trimming at V came to 3 bases and at J to 5 bases, leaving 5 bases not matched to a gene. DNA for the CDR3: TGTGCCATCAGTGATCCGGGACAGGGGGCACACAATGAGCAGTTCTTC. It is translated as CAISDPGQGAHNEQFF.

The chain has TRBV28 and TRBJ2-3; 10 bases are shared with TRBD2. CDR1 is MDHEN and CDR2 is SYDVKM in the germline V gene. Trimming took 9 bases from V and 2 from J; bases not matched to a gene: 11. The CDR3 has 16 residues. The CDR3 coding sequence is TGTGCCAGTAGCGGGGGGCAGAAACTTAACACAGATACGCAGTATTTT. It translates to CASSGGQKLNTDTQYF.

The chain couples TRBV7-2 to TRBJ1-2, with D maybe TRBD1 (6 bases). V was clipped by 4 bases and J by 4 bases, with 16 bases between them. Germline V gene sequence: CDR1 SGHTA, CDR2 FQGNSA. The CDR3 runs to 15 residues. The CDR3 sequence is CASSSGGARSYGYTF. DNA for the CDR3: TGTGCCAGCAGCTCCGGGGGGGCGCGAAGCTATGGCTACACCTTC.

The J gene is TRBJ2-4, the V gene TRBV6-2 or TRBV6-3; maybe TRBD1 (5 bases). CDR3 length: 13 residues. Germline-derived CDR1 and CDR2 are MNHEY and SVGEGT. The V end lost 6 bases, the J end lost 5 bases, and 11 bases lay between the germline ends. The CDR3 reads CASSPTGENIQYF. The CDR3, as DNA: TGTGCCAGCAGCCCCACAGGCGAAAACATTCAGTACTTC.

The gene calls are TRBV3-1 and TRBJ2-1, with 8 bases that match TRBD2. The junction had 7 bases not matched to a gene; V was cut back by 1 base and J by 8 bases. Germline loops: CDR1 LGHDT, CDR2 YNNKEL (reference sequence). CDR3 length equals 15 residues. In DNA, the CDR3 is TGTGCCAGCAGCCAAGGGCTAGCGGGTGGGGATGAGCAGTTCTTC. It specifies CASSQGLAGGDEQFF.

Comment on this clonotype: The junction differs from germline at one of its ends, possibly a read error. The genes are TRBV4-1 and TRBJ2-5; D is unclear. This CDR3 spans 13 amino acids. Germline CDR1 reads MGHRA; CDR2 reads YSYEKL. CDR3 DNA: TGCGCCAGCAGCCAAGATCCCCAAGGGACCCAGTACTTC. Its translation is CASSQDPQGTQYF.

The rearrangement uses TRBV20-1 and TRBJ2-3; 9 positions match TRBD2. With V trimmed by 1 base and J by 1 base, 3 bases remained unmatched. This CDR3 has 15 amino acids. Germline CDR1 and CDR2: DFQATT and SNEGSKA (reference sequence). CDR3 loop: CSARGSSGGTDTQYF. For the CDR3, the DNA is TGCAGTGCTAGAGGATCTAGCGGGGGCACAGATACGCAGTATTTT.

This clonotype came up a few times. J is TRBJ1-6 and V is TRBV3-1, with TRBD1 identical over 8 bases. From germline, CDR1 is LGHDT and CDR2 YNNKEL (reference sequence). The CDR3 extends over 14 amino acids. Trimming removed 1 base from V and 14 bases from J; junction bases left unmatched: 7. The CDR3 DNA is TGTGCCAGCAGCCAAGGGACAGGGCAAATCGCCCTCCACTTT. It translates to CASSQGTGQIALHF.

This chain connects TRBV6-1 to TRBJ2-6; D not certain. The CDR3 runs to 16 residues. The V gene's germline CDR1 is MNHNS and CDR2 SASEGT. Trimming removed 2 bases from V and 0 bases from J, with 8 bases in between. In DNA, the CDR3 is TGTGCCAGCAGTGAAAACAGAGTCTCTGGGGCCAACGTCCTGACTTTC. Its translation: CASSENRVSGANVLTF.

The chain couples TRBV18 to TRBJ1-1; maybe TRBD1 (6 bases). CDR1 KGHSH and CDR2 LQKENI come from the germline V gene. This CDR3 is 15 amino acids long. Deletions cut 4 bases from V and 3 bases from J, with 15 bases between. The CDR3 DNA sequence: TGTGCCAGCTCACTCAGCAGGGGACGTGACACTGAAGCTTTCTTT. Amino acid sequence: CASSLSRGRDTEAFF.

This clonotype has just one count. V is TRBV7-6 and J is TRBJ1-2; D might be TRBD1 (5 bases). This CDR3 contains 14 residues. Deletions cut 1 base from V and 6 bases from J, with 12 bases between. Germline V gene lookup returns CDR1 SGHVS and CDR2 FNYEAQ. The CDR3 DNA sequence: TGTGCCAGCAGCTTAGGGGGGGTTCTCGATGGCTACACCTTC. Its translation: CASSLGGVLDGYTF.